Here is one T cell receptor beta chain with its context. Everyone who took part was about 18 to 89 years old, and they came from some 23 US areas. This record comes from a study of blood T cell repertoires in COVID-19. Study-wide context: Samples of COVID-19 (acute and convalescent) were obtained from the United States, Italy and Spain. PBMCs, B-cell-depleted T cells, or T cells provided the cDNA or gDNA that made up the material.

V dropped 4 bases and J dropped 12 bases, with 13 bases sitting between them. Germline CDR1 reads MRHNA; CDR2 reads SNTAGT. The CDR3 is made up of 12 amino acids. Authors' processing steps: Nucleated cell number was recorded as an estimate derived from reference gene primer amplification. The repertoire was sequenced with immunoSEQ multiplex PCR; TCRdb's copy has only in-frame clones and lacks some. That table furnishes V, J and clone size, whereas the DNA furnished D and trimming. The table has 270,000 or so clones, around 93% seen once. Material for sequencing was PBMCs or T cells enriched from blood (not recorded which). V gene TRBV6-4 combines with J gene TRBJ2-1; D unresolved. The TCR was taken from a man aged 40-50 years who had been exposed to COVID-19. The CDR3 bases are TGTGCCAGCAGTGTCGCGGTACACGGGCAGTTCTTC. It codes for CASSVAVHGQFF.